Presented here are 8 T cell receptor beta chains from one specimen sequenced in a study of T cell responses to AZD1222 COVID-19 vaccine. Sequencing was performed with immunoSEQ multiplex PCR; in TCRdb, only in-frame clones are kept and a portion is missing. Counted here are some 86,000 clones, roughly 90% occurring once; the ten biggest clones make up 6.9%. The sample was peripheral blood, taken 28 days after the second AZD1222 dose. The receptor source for this set is an adult who received the AZD1222 COVID-19 vaccine.

V usage is TRBV27 and J usage is TRBJ2-5; unclear D gene. The germline V gene encodes CDR1 MNHEY and CDR2 SMNVEV (reference sequence). The germline V and J ends were trimmed by 7 bases and 0 bases, with 12 bases remaining between them. The CDR3 runs to 14 residues. DNA for the CDR3: TGTGCCAGCAAACCAACCTCGTACCAAGAGACCCAGTACTTC. Amino acid sequence: CASKPTSYQETQYF.

The chain joins TRBV23-1 to TRBJ2-1; TRBD2 aligns across 8 bases. TRBV23-1 is recorded as an ORF, its role being uncertain. J gave up 4 bases and V 6 bases, and 11 bases lay outside the gene matches. This CDR3 has 16 amino acids. CDR3 amino acids: CASSPNRGGRYNEQFF. In DNA, the CDR3 is TGCGCCAGCAGCCCCAACCGGGGGGGGAGATACAATGAGCAGTTCTTC.

This chain links TRBV18 with TRBJ1-4; D is possibly TRBD1 (6 bases). V was pared by 3 bases and J by 4 bases, with 9 bases between. The germline V gene has CDR1 KGHSH and CDR2 LQKENI. This CDR3 has 14 residues. The CDR3 sequence: CASSPDSRNEKLFF. Here the CDR3 DNA reads TGTGCCAGCTCACCGGACAGCCGTAATGAAAAACTGTTTTTT.

The CDR3 is CASSFIAGSGANVLTF. CDR3 sequence (DNA): TGTGCCAGCAGCTTCATCGCGGGGAGTGGGGCCAACGTCCTGACTTTC. The chain is built from TRBV3-1 (or the pseudogene TRBV3-2) and TRBJ2-6; D perhaps matches TRBD2 (6 bases). Germline CDR1 LGHDT, CDR2 YNNKEL (reference sequence). The CDR3 is made up of 16 amino acids. V gave up 5 bases and J gave up 3 bases, with 14 bases separating them.

The rearrangement links TRBV4-1 to TRBJ2-3, with D hard to call. V was cut by 1 base and J by 6 bases, with 11 bases left in between. CDR3 length: 14 amino acids. Per germline, CDR1 MGHRA and CDR2 YSYEKL. CDR3 sequence reads: CASSQAAPRDTQYF. In DNA, the CDR3 is TGCGCCAGCAGCCAAGCGGCCCCGAGGGATACGCAGTATTTT.

This rearrangement joins TRBV7-8 to TRBJ2-7, with 7 bases aligning to TRBD2. V shed 1 base and J 7 bases; nucleotides not matched to a gene: 13. Germline V gene lookup returns CDR1 SGHVS and CDR2 FQNEAQ. The CDR3 runs 16 residues. This chain's CDR3 is CASSLGAQRGAGEQYF. The DNA for the CDR3 is TGTGCCAGCAGCTTAGGAGCTCAGCGGGGAGCGGGAGAGCAGTACTTC.

This rearrangement joins TRBV28 to TRBJ1-1; D not resolved. Germline values: CDR1 MDHEN, CDR2 SYDVKM. The CDR3 runs to 12 residues. V lost 8 bases and J 1 base, leaving 8 bases between the germline ends. The CDR3 nucleotides are TGTGCCAGCGGGGAGTGGAACACTGAAGCTTTCTTT. Its translation is CASGEWNTEAFF.

The gene calls are TRBV7-9 and TRBJ2-2; possibly TRBD2 for D (6 bases). Germline loops: CDR1 SEHNR, CDR2 FQNEAQ (reference sequence). The length of the CDR3 is 14 residues. Trimming left V 4 bases short and J 9 bases short, with 15 bases between. The CDR3 spells CASSSSTSRRELFF. In DNA form, the CDR3 reads TGTGCCAGCAGCTCTTCGACTAGTCGTAGGGAGCTGTTTTTT.